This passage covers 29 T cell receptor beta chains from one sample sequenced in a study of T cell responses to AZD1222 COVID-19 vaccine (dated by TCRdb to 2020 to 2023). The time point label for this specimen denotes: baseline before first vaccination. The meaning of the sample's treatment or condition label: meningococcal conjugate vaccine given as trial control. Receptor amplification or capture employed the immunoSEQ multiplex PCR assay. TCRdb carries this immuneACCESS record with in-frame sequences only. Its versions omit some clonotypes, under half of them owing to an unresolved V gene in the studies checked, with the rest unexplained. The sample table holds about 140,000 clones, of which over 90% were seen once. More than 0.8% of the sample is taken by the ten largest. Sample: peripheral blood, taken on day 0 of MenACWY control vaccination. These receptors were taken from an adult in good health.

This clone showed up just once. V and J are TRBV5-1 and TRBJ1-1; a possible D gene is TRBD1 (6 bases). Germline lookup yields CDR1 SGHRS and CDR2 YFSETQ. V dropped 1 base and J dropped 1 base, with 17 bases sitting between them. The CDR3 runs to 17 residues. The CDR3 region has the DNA TGCGCCAGCAGCTTGCTGGGGGGCTCATCGAAGAACACTGAAGCTTTCTTT. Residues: CASSLLGGSSKNTEAFF.

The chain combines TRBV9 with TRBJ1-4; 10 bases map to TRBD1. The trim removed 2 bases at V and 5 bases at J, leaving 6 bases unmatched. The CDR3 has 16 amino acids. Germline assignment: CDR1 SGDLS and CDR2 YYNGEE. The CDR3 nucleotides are TGTGCCAGCAGCGTCCTTTCGGGACAGGGGAATGAAAAACTGTTTTTT. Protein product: CASSVLSGQGNEKLFF.

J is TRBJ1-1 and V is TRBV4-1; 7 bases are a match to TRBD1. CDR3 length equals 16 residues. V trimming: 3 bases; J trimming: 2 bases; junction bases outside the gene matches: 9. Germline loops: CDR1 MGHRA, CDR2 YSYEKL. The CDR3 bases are TGCGCCAGCAGCCACCGTAAGGCAGGGGGTAACACTGAAGCTTTCTTT. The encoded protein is CASSHRKAGGNTEAFF.

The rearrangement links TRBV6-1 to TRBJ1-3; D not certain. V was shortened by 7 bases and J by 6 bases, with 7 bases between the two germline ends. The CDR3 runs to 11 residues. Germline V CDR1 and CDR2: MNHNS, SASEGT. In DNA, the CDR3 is TGTGCCAGCACCTCGTCAAACACCATATATTTT. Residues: CASTSSNTIYF.

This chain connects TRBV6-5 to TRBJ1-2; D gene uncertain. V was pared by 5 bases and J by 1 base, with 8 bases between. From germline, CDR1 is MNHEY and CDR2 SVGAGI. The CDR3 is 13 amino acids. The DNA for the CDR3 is TGTGCCAGCAGTCTCCGCCTTAACTATGGCTACACCTTC. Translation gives CASSLRLNYGYTF.

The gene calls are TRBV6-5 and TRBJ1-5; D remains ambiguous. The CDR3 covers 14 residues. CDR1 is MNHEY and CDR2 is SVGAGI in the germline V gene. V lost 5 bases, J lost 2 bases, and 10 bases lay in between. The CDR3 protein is CASSPAGGNQPQHF. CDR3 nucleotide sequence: TGTGCCAGCAGTCCGGCCGGGGGCAATCAGCCCCAGCATTTT.

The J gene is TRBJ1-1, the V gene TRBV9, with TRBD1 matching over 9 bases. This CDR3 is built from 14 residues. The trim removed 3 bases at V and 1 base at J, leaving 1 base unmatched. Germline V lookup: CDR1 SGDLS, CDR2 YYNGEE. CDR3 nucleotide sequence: TGTGCCAGCAGCGCGGGACAGGGGAACACTGAAGCTTTCTTT. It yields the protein CASSAGQGNTEAFF. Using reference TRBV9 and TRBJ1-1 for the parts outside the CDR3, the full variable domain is DSGVTQTPKHLITATGQRVTLRCSPRSGDLSVYWYQQSLDQGLQFLIQYYNGEERAKGNILERFSAQQFPDLHSELNLSSLELGDSALYFCASSAGQGNTEAFFGQGTRLTVV.

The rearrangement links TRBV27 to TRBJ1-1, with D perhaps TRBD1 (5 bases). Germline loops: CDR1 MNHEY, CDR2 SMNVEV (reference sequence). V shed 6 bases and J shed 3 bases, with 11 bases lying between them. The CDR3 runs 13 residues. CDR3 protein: CASRTDPYTEAFF. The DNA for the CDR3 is TGTGCCAGCAGGACAGACCCGTACACTGAAGCTTTCTTT.

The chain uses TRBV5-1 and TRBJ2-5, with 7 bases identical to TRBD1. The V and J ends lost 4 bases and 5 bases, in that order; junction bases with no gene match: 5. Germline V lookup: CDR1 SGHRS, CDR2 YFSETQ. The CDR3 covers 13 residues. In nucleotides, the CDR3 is TGCGCCAGCAGCGAAGGGGGCCACGAGACCCAGTACTTC. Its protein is CASSEGGHETQYF.

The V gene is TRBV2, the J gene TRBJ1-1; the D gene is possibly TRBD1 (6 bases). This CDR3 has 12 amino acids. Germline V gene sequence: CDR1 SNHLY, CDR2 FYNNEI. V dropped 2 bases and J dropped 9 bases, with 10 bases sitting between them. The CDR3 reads CASSEQGIQAFF. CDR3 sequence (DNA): TGTGCCAGCAGTGAACAGGGGATCCAAGCTTTCTTT. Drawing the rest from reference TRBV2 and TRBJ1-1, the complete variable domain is EPEVTQTPSHQVTQMGQEVILRCVPISNHLYFYWYRQILGQKVEFLVSFYNNEISEKSEIFDDQFSVERPDGSNFTLKIRSTKLEDSAMYFCASSEQGIQAFFGQGTRLTVV.

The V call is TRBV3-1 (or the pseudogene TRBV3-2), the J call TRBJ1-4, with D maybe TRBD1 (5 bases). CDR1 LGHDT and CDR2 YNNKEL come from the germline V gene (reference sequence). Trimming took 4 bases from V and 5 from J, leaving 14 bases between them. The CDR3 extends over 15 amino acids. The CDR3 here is CASSPPGLRNEKLFF. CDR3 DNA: TGTGCCAGCAGCCCCCCGGGACTGAGGAATGAAAAACTGTTTTTT.

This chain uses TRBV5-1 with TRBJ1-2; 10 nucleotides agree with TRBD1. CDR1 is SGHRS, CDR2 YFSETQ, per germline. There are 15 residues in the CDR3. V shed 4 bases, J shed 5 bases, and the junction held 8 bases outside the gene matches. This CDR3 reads CASSERTGGTYGYTF. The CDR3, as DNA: TGCGCCAGCAGCGAGAGGACAGGGGGGACGTATGGCTACACCTTC.

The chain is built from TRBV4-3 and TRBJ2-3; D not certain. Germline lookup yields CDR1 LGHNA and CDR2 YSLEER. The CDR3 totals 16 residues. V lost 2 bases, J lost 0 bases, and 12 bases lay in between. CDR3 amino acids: CASSQTRAASTDTQYF. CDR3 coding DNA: TGCGCCAGCAGCCAAACCCGGGCTGCTAGCACAGATACGCAGTATTTT.

CDR3 region: CSVGQSNQPQHF. The CDR3 nucleotides read TGCAGCGTTGGACAGAGCAATCAGCCCCAGCATTTT. J is TRBJ1-5 and V is TRBV29-1; a possible D gene is TRBD1 (5 bases). V dropped 4 bases and J dropped 1 base, with 5 bases sitting between them. The CDR3 is made up of 12 amino acids. Germline-derived CDR1 and CDR2 are SQVTM and ANQGSEA.

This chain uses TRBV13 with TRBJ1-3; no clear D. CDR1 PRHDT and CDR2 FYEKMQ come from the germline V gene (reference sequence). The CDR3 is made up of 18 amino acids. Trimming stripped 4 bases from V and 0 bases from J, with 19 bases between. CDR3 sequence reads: CASSYYRLTLSSGNTIYF. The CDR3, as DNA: TGTGCCAGCAGCTACTACCGACTTACCCTCAGCTCTGGAAACACCATATATTTT.

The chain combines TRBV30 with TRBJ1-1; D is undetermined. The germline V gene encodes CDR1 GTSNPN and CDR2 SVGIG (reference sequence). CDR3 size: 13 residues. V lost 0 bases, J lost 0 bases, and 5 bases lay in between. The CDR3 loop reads CAWSVKVNTEAFF. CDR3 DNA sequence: TGTGCCTGGAGTGTAAAGGTGAACACTGAAGCTTTCTTT. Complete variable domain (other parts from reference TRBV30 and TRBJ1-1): SQTIHQWPATLVQPVGSPLSLECTVEGTSNPNLYWYRQAAGRGLQLLFYSVGIGQISSEVPQNLSASRPQDRQFILSSKKLLLSDSGFYLCAWSVKVNTEAFFGQGTRLTVV.

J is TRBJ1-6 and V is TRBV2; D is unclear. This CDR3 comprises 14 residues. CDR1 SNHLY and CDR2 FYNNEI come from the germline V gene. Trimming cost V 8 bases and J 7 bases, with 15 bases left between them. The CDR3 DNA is TGTGCCAGCCGCGTGCGACGGGAAAATTCACCCCTCCACTTT. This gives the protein CASRVRRENSPLHF. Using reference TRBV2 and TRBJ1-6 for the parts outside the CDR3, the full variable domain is EPEVTQTPSHQVTQMGQEVILRCVPISNHLYFYWYRQILGQKVEFLVSFYNNEISEKSEIFDDQFSVERPDGSNFTLKIRSTKLEDSAMYFCASRVRRENSPLHFGNGTRLTVT.

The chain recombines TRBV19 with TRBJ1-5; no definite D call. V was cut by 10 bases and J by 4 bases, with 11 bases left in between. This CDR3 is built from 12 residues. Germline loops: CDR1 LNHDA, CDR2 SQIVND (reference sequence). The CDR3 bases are TGTGCCACCAGACCGGATAATCAGCCCCAGCATTTT. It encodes CATRPDNQPQHF.

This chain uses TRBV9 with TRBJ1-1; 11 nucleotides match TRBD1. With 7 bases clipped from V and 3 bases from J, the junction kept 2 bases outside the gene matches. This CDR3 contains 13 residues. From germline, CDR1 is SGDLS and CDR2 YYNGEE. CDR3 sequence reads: CASEGQGDTEAFF. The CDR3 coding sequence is TGTGCCAGCGAGGGACAGGGGGACACTGAAGCTTTCTTT.

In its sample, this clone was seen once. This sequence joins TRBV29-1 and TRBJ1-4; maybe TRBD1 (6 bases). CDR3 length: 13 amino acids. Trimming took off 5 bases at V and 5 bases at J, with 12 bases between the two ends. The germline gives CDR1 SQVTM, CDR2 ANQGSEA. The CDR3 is CSVLGALNEKLFF. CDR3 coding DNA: TGCAGCGTTCTGGGGGCCTTAAATGAAAAACTGTTTTTT.

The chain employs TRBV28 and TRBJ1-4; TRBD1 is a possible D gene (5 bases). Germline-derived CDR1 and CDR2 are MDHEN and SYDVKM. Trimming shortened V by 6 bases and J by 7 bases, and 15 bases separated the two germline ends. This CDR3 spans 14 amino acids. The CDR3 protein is CASSLGGITEKLFF. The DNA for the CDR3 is TGTGCCAGCAGCTTGGGGGGTATTACTGAAAAACTGTTTTTT. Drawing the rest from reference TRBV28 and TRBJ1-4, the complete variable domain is DVKVTQSSRYLVKRTGEKVFLECVQDMDHENMFWYRQDPGLGLRLIYFSYDVKMKEKGDIPEGYSVSREKKERFSLILESASTNQTSMYLCASSLGGITEKLFFGSGTQLSVL.

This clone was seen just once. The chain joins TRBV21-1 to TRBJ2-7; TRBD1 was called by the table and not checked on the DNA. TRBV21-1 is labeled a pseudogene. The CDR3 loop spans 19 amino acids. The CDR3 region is CASSKVSGQGSLTTLEQYF. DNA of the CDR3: TGTGCCAGCAGCAAAGTTTCGGGACAGGGGTCTCTCACCACTCTCGAGCAGTACTTC.

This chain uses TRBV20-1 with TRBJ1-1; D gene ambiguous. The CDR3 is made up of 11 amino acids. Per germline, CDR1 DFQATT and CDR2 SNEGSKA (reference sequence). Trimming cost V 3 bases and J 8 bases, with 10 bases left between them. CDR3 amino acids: CSARGPQEAFF. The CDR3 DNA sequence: TGCAGTGCTAGGGGCCCCCAGGAAGCTTTCTTT.

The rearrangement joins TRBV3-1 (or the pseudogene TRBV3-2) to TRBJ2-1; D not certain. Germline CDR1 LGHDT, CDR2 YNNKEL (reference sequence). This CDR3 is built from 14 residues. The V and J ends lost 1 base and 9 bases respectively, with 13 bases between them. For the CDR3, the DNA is TGTGCCAGCAGCCAAGTCTATCAAGGCAGTGAGCAGTTCTTC. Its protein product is CASSQVYQGSEQFF.

CDR3 nucleotide sequence: TGTGCCAGCAGTTACTATCAGAACACTGAAGCTTTCTTT. Translation: CASSYYQNTEAFF. The chain carries TRBV6-6 and TRBJ1-1; D is unresolved. The V gene lost 1 base and the J gene lost 1 base, with 4 bases spanning the gap. The CDR3 has 13 amino acids. Per germline, CDR1 MNHNY and CDR2 SVGAGI (reference sequence).

In DNA, the CDR3 is TGCGCCAGCAGCGCAACGGGGGAGCAGCCCCAGCATTTT. This translates into CASSATGEQPQHF. V gene TRBV10-1 combines with J gene TRBJ1-5; possibly TRBD1 for D (5 bases). CDR1 and CDR2 from the germline V gene are WNHNN and SYGVQD (reference sequence). V was cut by 6 bases and J by 7 bases, with 13 bases left in between. This CDR3 has 13 residues.

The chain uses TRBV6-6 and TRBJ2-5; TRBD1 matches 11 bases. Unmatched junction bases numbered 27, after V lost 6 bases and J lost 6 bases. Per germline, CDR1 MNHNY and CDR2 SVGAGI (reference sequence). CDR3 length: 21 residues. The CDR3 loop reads CASSLTKWTGGAGPLSKTQYF. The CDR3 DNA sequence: TGTGCCAGCAGCCTTACAAAGTGGACAGGGGGCGCCGGTCCCTTGTCAAAGACCCAGTACTTC.

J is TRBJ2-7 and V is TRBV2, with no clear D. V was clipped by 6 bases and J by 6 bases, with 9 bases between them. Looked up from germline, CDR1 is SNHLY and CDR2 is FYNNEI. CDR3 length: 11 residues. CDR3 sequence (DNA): TGTGCCAGCAGCCTTGGTTTCGAGCAGTACTTC. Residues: CASSLGFEQYF.

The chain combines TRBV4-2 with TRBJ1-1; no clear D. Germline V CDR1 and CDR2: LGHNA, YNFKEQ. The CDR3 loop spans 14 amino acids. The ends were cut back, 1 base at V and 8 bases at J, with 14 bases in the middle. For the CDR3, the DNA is TGTGCCAGCAGCCAAGTTCCTCAGAGGGCCGAAGCTTTCTTT. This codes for CASSQVPQRAEAFF.